Listed below are T cell receptor beta chains from one sample, sequenced in a study of metastatic and nonmetastatic thyroid tumors. TCRdb re-clonotyped the PCR reads through MiXCR. The table records some 90,000 clones, around 9.2% of them present only once. The specimen sequenced was blood. Source of these receptors: a female donor with papillary thyroid cancer or a benign thyroid nodule (not recorded which). Some clones in this sample may be carry-over from other donors' samples. CDR3s include the opening cysteine and the closing phenylalanine or tryptophan. A D gene is named only where the DNA matches it firmly. Where a row states a size, it is once, few, many or the class of an expanded clone; other rows omit it.

cdr3_nt: TGTGCCAGCAGTTTCACCGGGACAGGGGGCTGGGAGACCCAGTACTTC
cdr3_aa: CASSFTGTGGWETQYF
j_call: TRBJ2-5
d_call: TRBD1
clone_size: many
v_call: TRBV12-3/TRBV12-4

cdr3_nt: TGTGCCAGCAGCTCTGCGGGCGCGGGGAACACTGAAGCTTTCTTT
cdr3_aa: CASSSAGAGNTEAFF
j_call: TRBJ1-1
d_call: .
clone_size: many
v_call: TRBV9

cdr3_nt: TGTGCCAGCAGCCCTCCGTGGGATGCCAAAAACATTCAGTACTTC
cdr3_aa: CASSPPWDAKNIQYF
j_call: TRBJ2-4
d_call: .
clone_size: many
v_call: TRBV7-2

cdr3_nt: TGCGCCAGCAGCCCAGGGGACGTGGAAAAACTGTTTTTT
cdr3_aa: CASSPGDVEKLFF
j_call: TRBJ1-4
d_call: .
clone_size: many
v_call: TRBV5-1

cdr3_nt: TGCGCCAGCGCAAGCGATAGAGATACGCAGTATTTT
cdr3_aa: CASASDRDTQYF
j_call: TRBJ2-3
d_call: .
clone_size: many
v_call: TRBV10-2

cdr3_nt: TGTGCCAGCAGCTTATCCGCCTCAGGGACCACTGAAGCTTTCTTT
cdr3_aa: CASSLSASGTTEAFF
j_call: TRBJ1-1
d_call: .
clone_size: many
v_call: TRBV7-6

cdr3_nt: TGTGCCAGCAGTGAGAGACTAGAAATAGATACGCAGTATTTT
cdr3_aa: CASSERLEIDTQYF
j_call: TRBJ2-3
d_call: .
clone_size: many
v_call: TRBV6-1

cdr3_nt: TGTGCCAGCAGTTACAACCTCGGCACAGATACGCAGTATTTT
cdr3_aa: CASSYNLGTDTQYF
j_call: TRBJ2-3
d_call: .
clone_size: .
v_call: TRBV6-2/TRBV6-3

cdr3_nt: TGCGCCAGCAGCCAAGATCTTCTGGGGGCGTTCACTGGGGCCAACGTCCTGACTTTC
cdr3_aa: CASSQDLLGAFTGANVLTF
j_call: TRBJ2-6
d_call: .
clone_size: many
v_call: TRBV4-1

cdr3_nt: TGCGCCAGCAGCCAAGATAGGGGGCCCCCCGCTGGAAACACCATATATTTT
cdr3_aa: CASSQDRGPPAGNTIYF
j_call: TRBJ1-3
d_call: TRBD1
clone_size: many
v_call: TRBV4-1

cdr3_nt: TGTGCCAGCAGCCTAATGGGGGCACTCTTTGGGGCCAACGTCCTGACTTTC
cdr3_aa: CASSLMGALFGANVLTF
j_call: TRBJ2-6
d_call: .
clone_size: many
v_call: TRBV11-1

cdr3_nt: TGTGCCAGCAATGACGGGGGGGCCCGCTACAATGAGCAGTTCTTC
cdr3_aa: CASNDGGARYNEQFF
j_call: TRBJ2-1
d_call: TRBD2
clone_size: many
v_call: TRBV6-1

cdr3_nt: TGTGCCAGCAGCCCTCGATTTGATGGGGGTACCGAGCAGTACTTC
cdr3_aa: CASSPRFDGGTEQYF
j_call: TRBJ2-7
d_call: .
clone_size: many
v_call: TRBV7-6

cdr3_nt: TGTGCCAGTAGTATAGGAAGCGGGTTGGGGCTGTTTTTT
cdr3_aa: CASSIGSGLGLFF
j_call: TRBJ2-2
d_call: .
clone_size: many
v_call: TRBV19

cdr3_nt: TGTGCCAGCAAGGCTCCCTACAATGAGCAGTTCTTC
cdr3_aa: CASKAPYNEQFF
j_call: TRBJ2-1
d_call: .
clone_size: many
v_call: TRBV2

cdr3_nt: TGTGCCAGCAGCTTTGGGGGACAGGGTGGGAGGAATCAGCCCCAGCATTTT
cdr3_aa: CASSFGGQGGRNQPQHF
j_call: TRBJ1-5
d_call: TRBD1
clone_size: many
v_call: TRBV5-4

cdr3_nt: TGTGCCAGCAGCGTGCCGGGACGGTCTAATGAAAAACTGTTTTTT
cdr3_aa: CASSVPGRSNEKLFF
j_call: TRBJ1-4
d_call: .
clone_size: many
v_call: TRBV5-6

cdr3_nt: TGCGCCAGCACTTCCTCGGGGGTGGGCACCGGGGAGCTGTTTTTT
cdr3_aa: CASTSSGVGTGELFF
j_call: TRBJ2-2
d_call: .
clone_size: many
v_call: TRBV10-2

cdr3_nt: TGTGCCAGCAGCGTAGATCCAGGAGAACAATCTGAAGCTTTCTTT
cdr3_aa: CASSVDPGEQSEAFF
j_call: TRBJ1-1
d_call: .
clone_size: many
v_call: TRBV9

cdr3_nt: TGTGCCAGCAGCCAAGAGGGGCAGTTTGAAAAACTGTTTTTT
cdr3_aa: CASSQEGQFEKLFF
j_call: TRBJ1-4
d_call: .
clone_size: many
v_call: TRBV3-1

cdr3_nt: TGCGCCAGCAGCTTATCCCGGGACACGTCCTACGAGCAGTACTTC
cdr3_aa: CASSLSRDTSYEQYF
j_call: TRBJ2-7
d_call: .
clone_size: many
v_call: TRBV5-1

cdr3_nt: TGTGCCAGCAGTGCAAGACAGGGGAAGCATTCACCCCTCCACTTT
cdr3_aa: CASSARQGKHSPLHF
j_call: TRBJ1-6
d_call: TRBD1
clone_size: .
v_call: TRBV28

cdr3_nt: TGCAGCGTTGCAGGGGAAACCTACGAGCAGTACTTC
cdr3_aa: CSVAGETYEQYF
j_call: TRBJ2-7
d_call: .
clone_size: many
v_call: TRBV29-1

cdr3_nt: TGCAGTGCTAGAGATCCCTCCAGGGTCAATCAGCCCCAGCATTTT
cdr3_aa: CSARDPSRVNQPQHF
j_call: TRBJ1-5
d_call: .
clone_size: .
v_call: TRBV20-1

cdr3_nt: TGTGCCATCAGTGAGTCGATCGCCAGGGAATCCACCGGGGAGCTGTTTTTT
cdr3_aa: CAISESIARESTGELFF
j_call: TRBJ2-2
d_call: .
clone_size: .
v_call: TRBV10-3

cdr3_nt: TGTGCCAGCAGCCAGCTCCGGTCCTACGAGCAGTACTTC
cdr3_aa: CASSQLRSYEQYF
j_call: TRBJ2-7
d_call: .
clone_size: .
v_call: TRBV3-1

cdr3_nt: TGTGCCAGCAGTTCCTCCCCCCCGCCGGTCGGCGAGCAGTACTTC
cdr3_aa: CASSSSPPPVGEQYF
j_call: TRBJ2-7
d_call: .
clone_size: many
v_call: TRBV12-3/TRBV12-4

cdr3_nt: TGTGCCAGTAGCTTGGGACAGGGTGTACAGCCCCAGCATTTT
cdr3_aa: CASSLGQGVQPQHF
j_call: TRBJ1-5
d_call: TRBD1
clone_size: many
v_call: TRBV7-9

cdr3_nt: TGTGCCAGCAGTTTAGGTTACATTAGCAATCAGCCCCAGCATTTT
cdr3_aa: CASSLGYISNQPQHF
j_call: TRBJ1-5
d_call: .
clone_size: many
v_call: TRBV12-3/TRBV12-4

cdr3_nt: TGCGCCAGCAGCTTGGGCCATGGTAACACTGAAGCTTTCTTC
cdr3_aa: CASSLGHGNTEAFF
j_call: TRBJ1-1
d_call: .
clone_size: .
v_call: TRBV5-1

cdr3_nt: TGTGCCAGCAGTCGAAATAGCAATCAGCCCCAGCATTTT
cdr3_aa: CASSRNSNQPQHF
j_call: TRBJ1-5
d_call: .
clone_size: .
v_call: TRBV12-3/TRBV12-4

cdr3_nt: TGTGCCAGCAGCTACAGGGTCACGGATACGCAGTATTTT
cdr3_aa: CASSYRVTDTQYF
j_call: TRBJ2-3
d_call: .
clone_size: many
v_call: TRBV28

cdr3_nt: TGTGCCAGCAGGTATACAGGGGCTGGGGCCAACGTCCTGACTTTC
cdr3_aa: CASRYTGAGANVLTF
j_call: TRBJ2-6
d_call: TRBD1
clone_size: few
v_call: TRBV6-1

cdr3_nt: TGTGCCAGCAGGCCGGGACAGCAAGGTGGTACGCAGTATTTT
cdr3_aa: CASRPGQQGGTQYF
j_call: TRBJ2-3
d_call: TRBD1
clone_size: many
v_call: TRBV12-3/TRBV12-4

cdr3_nt: TGTGCCTGGACGGCAGGGGCGAGGCTTTTGGCTTTCTTT
cdr3_aa: CAWTAGARLLAFF
j_call: TRBJ1-1
d_call: .
clone_size: .
v_call: TRBV30

cdr3_nt: TGTGCCAGCAGTTCCCAGCGGGGCGCCCTCGACGGGGAGCTGTTTTTT
cdr3_aa: CASSSQRGALDGELFF
j_call: TRBJ2-2
d_call: TRBD2
clone_size: many
v_call: TRBV6-1

cdr3_nt: TGCGCCAGCAGTGATGGAGACACCGGGGAGCTGTTTTTT
cdr3_aa: CASSDGDTGELFF
j_call: TRBJ2-2
d_call: .
clone_size: many
v_call: TRBV10-2

cdr3_nt: TGTGCCAGCAGCTTGACAGGGGCCCAGCCCCAGCATTTT
cdr3_aa: CASSLTGAQPQHF
j_call: TRBJ1-5
d_call: TRBD1
clone_size: many
v_call: TRBV7-9

cdr3_nt: TGCGCCAGCAGTGACGGTTGGACAGATACGCAGTATTTT
cdr3_aa: CASSDGWTDTQYF
j_call: TRBJ2-3
d_call: .
clone_size: few
v_call: TRBV10-2

cdr3_nt: TGCGCCAGCATCTTCTCCCGCCCCACTAACTATGGCTACACCTTC
cdr3_aa: CASIFSRPTNYGYTF
j_call: TRBJ1-2
d_call: .
clone_size: many
v_call: TRBV10-1

cdr3_nt: TGTGCCAGCAGCCTACCTAGCGACAATGAGCAGTTCTTC
cdr3_aa: CASSLPSDNEQFF
j_call: TRBJ2-1
d_call: .
clone_size: many
v_call: TRBV7-9

cdr3_nt: TGCAGTGCTAGAGGTAGGACTAGCCCAACGCCAGATACGCAGTATTTT
cdr3_aa: CSARGRTSPTPDTQYF
j_call: TRBJ2-3
d_call: TRBD2
clone_size: many
v_call: TRBV20-1

cdr3_nt: TGCAGTGCTAGGAACAGCTACGAGCAGTACTTC
cdr3_aa: CSARNSYEQYF
j_call: TRBJ2-7
d_call: .
clone_size: .
v_call: TRBV20-1

cdr3_nt: TGTGCCAGCAGTGTCAATCCCTACGAGCAGTACTTC
cdr3_aa: CASSVNPYEQYF
j_call: TRBJ2-7
d_call: .
clone_size: many
v_call: TRBV25-1

cdr3_nt: TGTGCCAGTAACTGGGGGGTAGAGCCCCAGCATTTT
cdr3_aa: CASNWGVEPQHF
j_call: TRBJ1-5
d_call: .
clone_size: few
v_call: TRBV19

cdr3_nt: TGTGCCAGCAGCGGAGGGGCCGGGGAACTTGGCTACACCTTC
cdr3_aa: CASSGGAGELGYTF
j_call: TRBJ1-2
d_call: .
clone_size: few
v_call: TRBV27

cdr3_nt: TGTGCCAGCTCACCTTCTCGCGGGGAGGATCCTAACTATGGCTACACCTTC
cdr3_aa: CASSPSRGEDPNYGYTF
j_call: TRBJ1-2
d_call: .
clone_size: few
v_call: TRBV18

cdr3_nt: TGTGCCAGCAGCCGGAGCGGGGGGGGATCCTACGAGCAGTACTTC
cdr3_aa: CASSRSGGGSYEQYF
j_call: TRBJ2-7
d_call: TRBD2
clone_size: many
v_call: TRBV7-3

cdr3_nt: TGTGCCAGTAGTTCCGGGACAGTAGGCAATCAGCCCCAGCATTTT
cdr3_aa: CASSSGTVGNQPQHF
j_call: TRBJ1-5
d_call: TRBD1
clone_size: few
v_call: TRBV19

cdr3_nt: TGTGCCAGCAGCTTGGACAGCGGGGGGCATATTACCTACGAGCAGTACTTC
cdr3_aa: CASSLDSGGHITYEQYF
j_call: TRBJ2-7
d_call: TRBD2
clone_size: many
v_call: TRBV5-4

cdr3_nt: TGTGCCTGGGGCCTTGCTTACGAGCAGTACTTC
cdr3_aa: CAWGLAYEQYF
j_call: TRBJ2-7
d_call: .
clone_size: .
v_call: TRBV30

cdr3_nt: TGCAGTGCTAGTACAGGACCATCCTACGAGCAGTACTTC
cdr3_aa: CSASTGPSYEQYF
j_call: TRBJ2-7
d_call: .
clone_size: many
v_call: TRBV20-1

cdr3_nt: TGTGCCAGCAGCTTAGGGACTTATAATTCACCCCTCCACTTT
cdr3_aa: CASSLGTYNSPLHF
j_call: TRBJ1-6
d_call: .
clone_size: few
v_call: TRBV7-9

cdr3_nt: TGTGCCAGCATACGCGCGCAGGCGAGATTGAACACTGAAGCTTTCTTT
cdr3_aa: CASIRAQARLNTEAFF
j_call: TRBJ1-1
d_call: .
clone_size: many
v_call: TRBV6-1

cdr3_nt: TGCAGTGCTACCGACAGCCTAACATACACAGATACGCAGTATTTT
cdr3_aa: CSATDSLTYTDTQYF
j_call: TRBJ2-3
d_call: .
clone_size: .
v_call: TRBV20-1

cdr3_nt: TGCAGTGCACCGACTAGCGGGGGGGCCACCGATACGCAGTATTTT
cdr3_aa: CSAPTSGGATDTQYF
j_call: TRBJ2-3
d_call: TRBD2
clone_size: .
v_call: TRBV20-1

cdr3_nt: TGTGCCAGCAGTTACGGCCAGGGGGCCTACGAGCAGTACTTC
cdr3_aa: CASSYGQGAYEQYF
j_call: TRBJ2-7
d_call: TRBD1
clone_size: few
v_call: TRBV6-5

cdr3_nt: TGTGCCAGCAGTCGGGACTTCACAGATACGCAGTATTTT
cdr3_aa: CASSRDFTDTQYF
j_call: TRBJ2-3
d_call: .
clone_size: few
v_call: TRBV2